These 8 T cell receptor beta chains were all obtained from the same sample, sequenced in a study of OX40 agonist ivuxolimab in advanced cancers. Profiling relied on immunoSEQ multiplex PCR, and the TCRdb table lists in-frame clones only, not all of them. The sample carries more than 45,000 clones, 88% recorded once. The sample here was CD4+ or CD8+ T cells sorted from blood, taken in a trial of the OX40 agonist ivuxolimab. The receptors were gathered from an adult with an advanced solid tumor such as melanoma, head and neck, liver or kidney cancer.

This clone appeared a single time. This chain joins TRBV6-5 and TRBJ2-1, with 13 nucleotides matching TRBD2. The V gene's germline CDR1 is MNHEY and CDR2 SVGAGI. The CDR3 length is 16 residues. Trimming took 4 bases from V and 6 from J; bases not matched to a gene: 6. The DNA for the CDR3 is TGTGCCAGCAGTTCGCCCGGGACTAGCGGGACCAATGAGCAGTTCTTC. Translation gives CASSSPGTSGTNEQFF.

The gene calls are TRBV18 and TRBJ2-7, with 10 positions matching TRBD1. Germline CDR1 KGHSH, CDR2 LQKENI. Unmatched junction bases numbered 11, after V lost 6 bases and J lost 6 bases. CDR3 length equals 15 residues. CDR3 sequence: CASSLSGTGDSEQYF. DNA for the CDR3: TGTGCCAGCTCGCTATCCGGGACAGGGGACAGCGAGCAGTACTTC.

This clone showed up just once. The rearrangement links TRBV7-8 to TRBJ2-2; TRBD2 matches 13 bases. Germline V gives CDR1 SGHVS, CDR2 FQNEAQ. This CDR3 contains 16 residues. V dropped 5 bases and J dropped 4; count of bases not matched to a gene: 4. The CDR3 region has the DNA TGTGCCAGCAGCCTTCGGACTAGCGGGGGCACCGGGGAGCTGTTTTTT. Encoded protein: CASSLRTSGGTGELFF.

This clone appeared once. The J gene is TRBJ2-1, the V gene TRBV11-2; 7 nucleotides agree with TRBD1. The germline V gene encodes CDR1 SGHAT and CDR2 FQNNGV. V shed 10 bases, J shed 4 bases, and the junction held 13 bases outside the gene matches. The length of the CDR3 is 15 residues. CDR3 coding DNA: TGTGCCACCACGATAGAGGGGGCGCCTTACAATGAGCAGTTCTTC. Translated, it gives CATTIEGAPYNEQFF.

The chain couples TRBV29-1 to TRBJ2-7; 9 bases match TRBD2. J lost 7 bases, V lost 5 bases, and 9 bases had no gene match. CDR1 and CDR2 (germline): SQVTM, ANQGSEA. The CDR3 has 13 residues. The CDR3, as DNA: TGCAGCGTTCTGGCTAGCGGGGCCTCAGAGCAGTACTTC. Translating it yields CSVLASGASEQYF.

The gene calls are TRBV30 and TRBJ1-2, with D possibly matching TRBD1 (6 bases). The germline gives CDR1 GTSNPN, CDR2 SVGIG (reference sequence). Trimming removed 0 bases from V and 2 bases from J, with 13 bases in between. This CDR3 contains 15 residues. CDR3 bases: TGTGCCTGGAGTGTACCGCAGGGGACCAACTATGGCTACACCTTC. This sequence encodes CAWSVPQGTNYGYTF. Full variable domain (rest looked up from reference TRBV30 and TRBJ1-2): SQTIHQWPATLVQPVGSPLSLECTVEGTSNPNLYWYRQAAGRGLQLLFYSVGIGQISSEVPQNLSASRPQDRQFILSSKKLLLSDSGFYLCAWSVPQGTNYGYTFGSGTRLTVV.

J is TRBJ2-2 and V is TRBV4-3; D remains ambiguous. CDR3 length: 13 amino acids. The germline V and J ends were trimmed by 3 bases and 5 bases, with 7 bases remaining between them. Germline V gene lookup returns CDR1 LGHNA and CDR2 YSLEER. CDR3 residues: CASSHRLTGELFF. In DNA form, the CDR3 reads TGCGCCAGCAGCCATAGGTTGACCGGGGAGCTGTTTTTT.

The chain has TRBV30 and TRBJ2-1; 9 bases map to TRBD2. The germline CDR1 and CDR2 sequences are GTSNPN and SVGIG (reference sequence). The CDR3 is 13 amino acids. The trim removed 5 bases at V and 3 bases at J, leaving 2 bases unmatched. Written as DNA, the CDR3 is TGTGCCTGGGGACTAGCGCTCTACAATGAGCAGTTCTTC. Translating gives CAWGLALYNEQFF.